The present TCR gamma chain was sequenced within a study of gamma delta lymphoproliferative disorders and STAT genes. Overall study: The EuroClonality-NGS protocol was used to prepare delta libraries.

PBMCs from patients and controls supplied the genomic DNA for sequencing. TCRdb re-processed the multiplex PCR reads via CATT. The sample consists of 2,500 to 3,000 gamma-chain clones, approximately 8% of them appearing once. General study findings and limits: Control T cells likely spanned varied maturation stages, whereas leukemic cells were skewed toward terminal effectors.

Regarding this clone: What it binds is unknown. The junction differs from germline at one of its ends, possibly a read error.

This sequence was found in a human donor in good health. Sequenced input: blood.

The CDR3 loop reads CAGRSAGWVKIF. In nucleotides, the CDR3 is TGCGCGGGACGGAGCGCTGGTTGGGTCAAGATATTT. The chain uses TRGV10 and TRGJP1. No J segment appears in TCRdb, so it was assigned here by matching the sequence to germline. TRGV10 is treated as an ORF (open reading frame) with a function not yet certain. The CDR3 covers 12 residues.